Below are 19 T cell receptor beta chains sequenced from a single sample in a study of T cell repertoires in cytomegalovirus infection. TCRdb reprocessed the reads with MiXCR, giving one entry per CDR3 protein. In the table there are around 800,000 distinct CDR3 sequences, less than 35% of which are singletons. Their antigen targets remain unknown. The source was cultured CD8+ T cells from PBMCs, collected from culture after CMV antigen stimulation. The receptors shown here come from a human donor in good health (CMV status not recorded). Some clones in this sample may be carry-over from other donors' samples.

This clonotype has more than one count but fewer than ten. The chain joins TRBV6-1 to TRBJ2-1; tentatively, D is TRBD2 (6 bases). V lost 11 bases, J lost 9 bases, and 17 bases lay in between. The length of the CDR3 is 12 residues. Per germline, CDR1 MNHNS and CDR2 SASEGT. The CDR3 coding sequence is TGTGCCTGCGGGGTAGCGGAGGCTGAGCAGTTCTTC. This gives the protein CACGVAEAEQFF.

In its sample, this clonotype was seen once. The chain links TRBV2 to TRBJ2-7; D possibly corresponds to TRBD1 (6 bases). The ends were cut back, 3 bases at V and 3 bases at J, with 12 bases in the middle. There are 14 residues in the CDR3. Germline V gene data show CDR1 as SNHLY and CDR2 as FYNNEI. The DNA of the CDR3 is TGTGCCAGCAGTGACCAATTACAGGGCTACGAGCAGTACTTC. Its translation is CASSDQLQGYEQYF.

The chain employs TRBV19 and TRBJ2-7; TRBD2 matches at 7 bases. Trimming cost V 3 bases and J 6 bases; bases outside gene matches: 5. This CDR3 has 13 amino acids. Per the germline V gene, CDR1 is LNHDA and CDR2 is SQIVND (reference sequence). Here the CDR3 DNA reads TGTGCCAGTAGTATTAAAGCGGGGAGCGAGCAGTACGTC. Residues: CASSIKAGSEQYV.

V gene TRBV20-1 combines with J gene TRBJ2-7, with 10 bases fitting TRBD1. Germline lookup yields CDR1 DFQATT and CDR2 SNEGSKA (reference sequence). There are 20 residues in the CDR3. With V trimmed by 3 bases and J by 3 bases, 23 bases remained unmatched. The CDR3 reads CSASGARTGGSYMSIYEQYF. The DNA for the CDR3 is TGCAGTGCTAGCGGGGCGAGGACAGGGGGATCATACATGAGCATCTACGAGCAGTACTTC.

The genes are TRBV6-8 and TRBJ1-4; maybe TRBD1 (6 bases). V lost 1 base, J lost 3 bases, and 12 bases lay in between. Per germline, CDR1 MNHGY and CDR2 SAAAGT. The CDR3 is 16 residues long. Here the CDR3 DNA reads TGTGCCAGCAGTTACTACAGGGATTTTTCTAATGAAAAACTGTTTTTT. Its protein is CASSYYRDFSNEKLFF.

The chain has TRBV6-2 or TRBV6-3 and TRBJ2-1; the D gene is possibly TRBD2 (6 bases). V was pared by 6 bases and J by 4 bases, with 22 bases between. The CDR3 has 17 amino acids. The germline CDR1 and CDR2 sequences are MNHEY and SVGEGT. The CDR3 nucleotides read TGTGCCAGCAGACGTGCTAGCGACCTCCGCCCATACAATGAGCAGTTCTTC. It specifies CASRRASDLRPYNEQFF.

The CDR3 nucleotides read TGTGCCAGCAGTTACGTGACAATTGGCAATCAGCCCCAGCATTTT. Protein sequence: CASSYVTIGNQPQHF. This chain connects TRBV6-2 or TRBV6-3 to TRBJ1-5; D is unresolved. V lost 2 bases and J lost 2, with 10 bases in between. Germline CDR1 reads MNHEY; CDR2 reads SVGEGT. This CDR3 has 15 amino acids.

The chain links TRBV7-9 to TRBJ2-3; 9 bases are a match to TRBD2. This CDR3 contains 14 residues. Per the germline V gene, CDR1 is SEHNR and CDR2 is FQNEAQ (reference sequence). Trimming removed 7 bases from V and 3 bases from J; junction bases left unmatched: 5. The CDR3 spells CASTFSGGTDTQYF. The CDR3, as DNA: TGTGCCAGCACCTTTAGCGGGGGAACAGATACGCAGTATTTT.

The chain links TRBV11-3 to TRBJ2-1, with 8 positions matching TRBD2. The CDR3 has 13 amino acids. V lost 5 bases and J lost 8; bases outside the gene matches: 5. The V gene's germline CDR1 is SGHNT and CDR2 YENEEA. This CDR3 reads CASSKRGGHEQFF. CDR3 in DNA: TGTGCCAGCAGCAAACGGGGGGGGCATGAGCAGTTCTTC.

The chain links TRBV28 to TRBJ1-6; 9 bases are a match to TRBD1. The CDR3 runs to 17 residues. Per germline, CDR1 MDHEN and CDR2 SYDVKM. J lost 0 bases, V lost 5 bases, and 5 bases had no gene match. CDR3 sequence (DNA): TGTGCCAGCAGTGAGGACAGGGGTCGCTCCTATAATTCACCCCTCCACTTT. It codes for CASSEDRGRSYNSPLHF.

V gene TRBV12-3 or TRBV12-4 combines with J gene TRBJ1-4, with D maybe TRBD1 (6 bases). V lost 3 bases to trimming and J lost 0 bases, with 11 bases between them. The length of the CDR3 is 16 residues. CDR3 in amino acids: CASSFWTAATNEKLFF. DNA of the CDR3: TGTGCCAGCAGTTTCTGGACAGCCGCAACTAATGAAAAACTGTTTTTT.

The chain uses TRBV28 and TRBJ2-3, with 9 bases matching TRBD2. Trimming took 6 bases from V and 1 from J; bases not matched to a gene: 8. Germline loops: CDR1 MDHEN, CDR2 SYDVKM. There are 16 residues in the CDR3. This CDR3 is CASSPWLAGGTDTQYF. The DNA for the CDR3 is TGTGCCAGCAGCCCCTGGTTAGCGGGGGGCACAGATACGCAGTATTTT.

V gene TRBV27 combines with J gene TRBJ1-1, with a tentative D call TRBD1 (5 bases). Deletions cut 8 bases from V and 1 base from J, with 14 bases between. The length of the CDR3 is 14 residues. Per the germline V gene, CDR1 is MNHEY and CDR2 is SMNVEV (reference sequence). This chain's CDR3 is CASQSGPGNTEAFF. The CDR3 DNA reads TGTGCCAGCCAGTCGGGGCCGGGGAACACTGAAGCTTTCTTT.

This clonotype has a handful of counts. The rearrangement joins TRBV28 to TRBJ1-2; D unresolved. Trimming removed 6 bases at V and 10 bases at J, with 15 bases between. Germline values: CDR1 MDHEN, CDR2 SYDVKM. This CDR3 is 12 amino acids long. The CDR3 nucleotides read TGTGCCAGCAGAGCGGTGCGCTTTGACTACACCTTC. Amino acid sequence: CASRAVRFDYTF.

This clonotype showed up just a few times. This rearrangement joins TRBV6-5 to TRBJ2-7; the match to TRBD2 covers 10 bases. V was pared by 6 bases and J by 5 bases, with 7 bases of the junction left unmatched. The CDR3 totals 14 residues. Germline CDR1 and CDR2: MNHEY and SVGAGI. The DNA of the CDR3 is TGTGCCAGCAGCTTAACTAGCGGGGAGGACGAGCAGTACGTC. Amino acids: CASSLTSGEDEQYV.

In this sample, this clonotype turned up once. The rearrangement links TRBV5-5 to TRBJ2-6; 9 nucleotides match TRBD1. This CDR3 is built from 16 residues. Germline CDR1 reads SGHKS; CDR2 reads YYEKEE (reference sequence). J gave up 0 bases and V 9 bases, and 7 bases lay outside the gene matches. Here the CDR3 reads CATPGQGLSGANVLTF. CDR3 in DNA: TGTGCCACGCCGGGACAGGGTCTCTCTGGGGCCAACGTCCTGACTTTC. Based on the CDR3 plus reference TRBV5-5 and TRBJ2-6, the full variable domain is DAGVTQSPTHLIKTRGQQVTLRCSPISGHKSVSWYQQVLGQGPQFIFQYYEKEERGRGNFPDRFSARQFPNYSSELNVNALLLGDSALYLCATPGQGLSGANVLTFGAGSRLTVL.

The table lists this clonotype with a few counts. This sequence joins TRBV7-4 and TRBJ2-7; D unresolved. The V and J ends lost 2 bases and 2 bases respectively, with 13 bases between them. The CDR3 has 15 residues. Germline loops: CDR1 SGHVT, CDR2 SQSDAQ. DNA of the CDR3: TGTGCCAGCAGCTTACTTGAGGCGGACGCCTACGAGCAGTACTTC. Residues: CASSLLEADAYEQYF.

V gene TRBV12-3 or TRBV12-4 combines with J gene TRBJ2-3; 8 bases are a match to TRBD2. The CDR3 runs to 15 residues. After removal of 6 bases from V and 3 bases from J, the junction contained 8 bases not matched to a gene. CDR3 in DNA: TGTGCCAGCAGCCGTCGGGGCGGGGGGACAGATACGCAGTATTTT. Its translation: CASSRRGGGTDTQYF.

CDR3 residues: CASSYPDRPLNEQFF. DNA of the CDR3: TGTGCCAGCAGTTACCCGGACAGGCCATTAAATGAGCAGTTCTTC. V usage is TRBV6-8 and J usage is TRBJ2-1; 7 nucleotides match TRBD1. The germline CDR1 and CDR2 sequences are MNHGY and SAAAGT. The CDR3 consists of 15 residues. Trimming cost V 2 bases and J 7 bases; bases outside gene matches: 8.